These 8 T cell receptor beta chains share one sample of origin, sequenced in a study of cytomegalovirus exposure and HLA in healthy donors. With 60 Vbeta and 13 Jbeta primers, the PCR was carried out. The assay was immunoSEQ multiplex PCR, and TCRdb's table has in-frame clones only and misses some. The table lists under 200,000 clones, around 90% of them singletons, with roughly 0.98% in the top ten. Sequenced material: PBMCs. Source of these receptors: a boy under 10 years old in good health and CMV-seronegative.

V gene TRBV5-4 combines with J gene TRBJ1-6; TRBD1 agrees at 9 bases. V gave up 4 bases and J gave up 12 bases; unmatched junction bases: 8. From germline, CDR1 is SGHNT and CDR2 YYREEE (reference sequence). The CDR3 spans 14 residues. CDR3 bases: TGTGCCAGCAGCCTCGGACAGGGGACTTTACCCCTCCACTTT. It yields the protein CASSLGQGTLPLHF. The whole variable domain, remainder taken from reference TRBV5-4 and TRBJ1-6, is ETGVTQSPTHLIKTRGQQVTLRCSSQSGHNTVSWYQQALGQGPQFIFQYYREEENGRGNFPPRFSGLQFPNYSSELNVNALELDDSALYLCASSLGQGTLPLHFGNGTRLTVT.

This chain uses TRBV5-8 with TRBJ1-5; D perhaps matches TRBD1 (5 bases). This CDR3 has 16 amino acids. Germline CDR1 is SGHTS and CDR2 is YDEGEE. V was clipped by 1 base and J by 3 bases, with 14 bases between them. This CDR3 is CASSLRAGRVNQPQHF. The CDR3 bases are TGTGCCAGCAGCTTGAGGGCAGGGAGGGTCAATCAGCCCCAGCATTTT.

The chain recombines TRBV18 with TRBJ2-7, with a possible D match to TRBD2 (6 bases). Trimming shortened V by 3 bases and J by 5 bases, and 14 bases separated the two germline ends. In germline, CDR1 is KGHSH, CDR2 LQKENI. This CDR3 region has 14 residues. The CDR3, as DNA: TGTGCCAGCTCACCGCGACCTTCGGGGGACGAGCAGTACTTC. Translating gives CASSPRPSGDEQYF.

This chain joins TRBV5-1 and TRBJ2-3; the D gene is possibly TRBD2 (5 bases). The CDR3 is made up of 16 amino acids. Trimming took 0 bases from V and 1 from J, leaving 12 bases between them. Germline V lookup: CDR1 SGHRS, CDR2 YFSETQ. The chain's CDR3 is CASSLGSGSRTDTQYF. Here the CDR3 DNA reads TGCGCCAGCAGCTTGGGTTCGGGGTCTCGCACAGATACGCAGTATTTT.

This clone was recorded only once. V gene TRBV4-2 combines with J gene TRBJ2-2; 8 bases match TRBD1. V dropped 1 base and J dropped 4; count of bases not matched to a gene: 2. Looked up from germline, CDR1 is LGHNA and CDR2 is YNFKEQ. The CDR3 runs 15 residues. CDR3 protein: CASSQVTGGTGELFF. CDR3 nucleotides: TGTGCCAGCAGCCAAGTAACAGGGGGCACCGGGGAGCTGTTTTTT.

The V gene is TRBV9, the J gene TRBJ2-7, with no clear D. The CDR3 runs to 14 residues. Germline V gene data show CDR1 as SGDLS and CDR2 as YYNGEE. The V end was cut by 3 bases, the J end by 2 bases, with 12 bases between. The CDR3 coding sequence is TGTGCCAGCAGCGGAGCATTACAGACCTACGAGCAGTACTTC. The encoded protein is CASSGALQTYEQYF.

The chain combines TRBV11-3 with TRBJ2-3; TRBD1 might be the D (6 bases). The ends were cut back, 5 bases at V and 3 bases at J, with 9 bases in the middle. The CDR3 sequence is 13 residues long. CDR1 SGHNT and CDR2 YENEEA come from the germline V gene. The chain's CDR3 is CASSLTGTDTQYF. The CDR3 nucleotides are TGTGCCAGCAGCCTTACAGGGACAGATACGCAGTATTTT.

V is TRBV18 and J is TRBJ2-4; D possibly corresponds to TRBD1 (6 bases). CDR3 size: 14 residues. V lost 2 bases, J lost 7 bases, and 12 bases lay in between. CDR1 and CDR2 from the germline V gene are KGHSH and LQKENI. CDR3 residues: CASSPSVGANIQYF. CDR3 DNA sequence: TGTGCCAGCTCACCATCGGTGGGGGCCAACATTCAGTACTTC. Supplemented by reference TRBV18 and TRBJ2-4, the full variable domain reads NAGVMQNPRHLVRRRGQEARLRCSPMKGHSHVYWYRQLPEEGLKFMVYLQKENIIDESGMPKERFSAEFPKEGPSILRIQQVVRGDSAAYFCASSPSVGANIQYFGAGTRLSVL.